One and the same sample provided the 5 T cell receptor beta chains below, sequenced in a study of cytomegalovirus exposure and HLA in healthy donors. The PCR ran on 60 Vbeta and 13 Jbeta primers. Using immunoSEQ multiplex PCR, the repertoire was profiled, and TCRdb retains in-frame clones only, with some absent. The data show around 150,000 clones, with 82% seen just once and around 0.91% held by the top ten. Sequenced: PBMCs. The receptors shown here come from a girl between 2 and 10 years old in good health and CMV-seropositive.

This chain links TRBV19 with TRBJ2-6; TRBD1 aligns across 7 bases. Germline V gives CDR1 LNHDA, CDR2 SQIVND (reference sequence). The CDR3 runs to 20 residues. The V and J ends lost 7 bases and 0 bases, in that order; junction bases with no gene match: 18. CDR3 bases: TGTGCCAGTAAGATCGCCCCGACAGGGTCATCCACCTCTGGGGCCAACGTCCTGACTTTC. As protein: CASKIAPTGSSTSGANVLTF.

CDR3 sequence: CASSLTSGNQMTGSTGELFF. In DNA form, the CDR3 reads TGTGCCAGCAGTTTAACGAGTGGGAACCAAATGACAGGGAGTACCGGGGAGCTGTTTTTT. This chain connects TRBV27 to TRBJ2-2; 7 bases match TRBD1. The CDR3 consists of 20 residues. In germline, CDR1 is MNHEY, CDR2 SMNVEV (reference sequence). J gave up 5 bases and V 2 bases, and 20 bases lay outside the gene matches.

This chain uses TRBV30 with TRBJ2-1; maybe TRBD2 (5 bases). V was trimmed by 3 bases and J by 2 bases, leaving 11 bases between them. Germline CDR1 GTSNPN, CDR2 SVGIG (reference sequence). The CDR3 is 14 residues long. Here the CDR3 reads CAWSSSVTYNEQFF. The CDR3 nucleotides are TGTGCCTGGAGCAGTAGCGTGACCTACAATGAGCAGTTCTTC.

CDR3 DNA sequence: TGTGCCAGTAGTATCGGCCAGGGAACCTACAATGAGCAGTTCTTC. Protein sequence: CASSIGQGTYNEQFF. The J gene is TRBJ2-1, the V gene TRBV19, with D tentatively TRBD1 (5 bases). Trimming pared 3 bases from V and 2 bases from J, leaving 11 bases between. Germline values: CDR1 LNHDA, CDR2 SQIVND (reference sequence). This CDR3 is built from 15 residues.

The CDR3 region is CASSLHGTSGKVETQYF. The CDR3 bases are TGTGCCAGCAGCTTACACGGGACTAGCGGGAAAGTGGAGACCCAGTACTTC. The J gene is TRBJ2-5, the V gene TRBV7-3; TRBD2 matches at 13 bases. CDR1 and CDR2 (germline): SGHTA, FQGTGA. The CDR3 is 17 residues long. V shed 2 bases, J shed 5 bases, and the junction held 8 bases outside the gene matches. The full variable domain, with the rest looked up from reference TRBV7-3 and TRBJ2-5, is GAGVSQTPSNKVTEKGKYVELRCDPISGHTALYWYRQSLGQGPEFLIYFQGTGAADDSGLPNDRFFAVRPEGSVSTLKIQRTERGDSAVYLCASSLHGTSGKVETQYFGPGTRLLVL.